The 18 T cell receptor beta chains below were found in one sample sequenced in a study of graft-versus-host responses after intestinal transplantation (dated by TCRdb to the early 2020s). The method behind the library was the immunoSEQ multiplex PCR assay. TCRdb holds this immuneACCESS table with in-frame rearrangements only. Some clones are missing; in checked studies, unresolved V genes explain under half, and the rest has no known cause. The sample table holds about 40,000 clones, of which less than 95% were seen once. Together, the top ten hold roughly 2.5% of the sample. Source: PBMCs, taken 300 to 320 days after intestinal transplant. The receptors come from a human patient who received an intestinal transplant, so some T cells may come from the graft donor.

The gene calls are TRBV5-1 and TRBJ2-4; D tentatively reads TRBD1 or TRBD2 (5 bases each). The CDR3 has 12 amino acids. Germline CDR1 reads SGHRS; CDR2 reads YFSETQ. The V end was cut by 2 bases, the J end by 7 bases, with 7 bases between. The CDR3 region has the DNA TGCGCCAGCAGCTTAGAGGGGAACATTCAGTACTTC. Amino acid sequence: CASSLEGNIQYF.

The rearrangement links TRBV19 to TRBJ2-3; 11 nucleotides align to TRBD2. J was trimmed by 4 bases and V by 4 bases; bases with no gene match: 4. This CDR3 contains 15 residues. Germline V gene sequence: CDR1 LNHDA, CDR2 SQIVND (reference sequence). CDR3 region: CASSTTSGVADTQYF. The CDR3 nucleotides read TGTGCCAGTAGTACGACTAGCGGGGTAGCAGATACGCAGTATTTT.

The V call is TRBV21-1, the J call TRBJ2-1; whether TRBD2, the table's D call, matches the DNA was not checked. TRBV21-1 is assigned pseudogene status. The CDR3 runs to 16 residues. For the CDR3, the DNA is TGTGCCAGCAGCAGACTAGCGGAGTGCTCCTACAATGAGCAGTTCTTC. Protein product: CASSRLAECSYNEQFF.

This chain joins TRBV2 and TRBJ2-1, with D possibly matching TRBD1 (5 bases). CDR1 SNHLY and CDR2 FYNNEI come from the germline V gene. The CDR3 has 16 amino acids. V lost 2 bases and J lost 2, with 13 bases in between. This CDR3 reads CASSEWRQPTYNEQFF. DNA for the CDR3: TGTGCCAGCAGTGAATGGAGACAGCCAACCTACAATGAGCAGTTCTTC.

The V call is TRBV29-1, the J call TRBJ1-5, with 7 bases lining up with TRBD1. Germline CDR1 is SQVTM and CDR2 is ANQGSEA. With 4 bases clipped from V and 4 bases from J, the junction kept 4 bases outside the gene matches. This CDR3 has 13 residues. The CDR3 DNA is TGCAGCGTTGCTGGGACAGCAAATCAGCCCCAGCATTTT. Its translation: CSVAGTANQPQHF. Supplemented by reference TRBV29-1 and TRBJ1-5, the full variable domain reads SAVISQKPSRDICQRGTSLTIQCQVDSQVTMMFWYRQQPGQSLTLIATANQGSEATYESGFVIDKFPISRPNLTFSTLTVSNMSPEDSSIYLCSVAGTANQPQHFGDGTRLSIL.

Of note for this clone: An end of the junction differs from the germline gene, which may be a read error. The DNA of the CDR3 is TGCAGCGTCCGGCTGCGTGGTAGCTCCTACAGTGAGCAGTTCTTC. Translated: CSVRLRGSSYSEQFF. The chain is built from TRBV29-1 and TRBJ2-1; D is ambiguous. Germline V lookup: CDR1 SQVTM, CDR2 ANQGSEA. The CDR3 runs to 15 residues.

This clone occurred once. The V call is TRBV6-5, the J call TRBJ2-3; 12 nucleotides agree with TRBD2. The germline V gene encodes CDR1 MNHEY and CDR2 SVGAGI. V shed 2 bases, J shed 4 bases, and the junction held 1 base outside the gene matches. The CDR3 runs to 15 residues. CDR3 bases: TGTGCCAGCAGTTACACTAGCGGGGGGCCAGATACGCAGTATTTT. Protein: CASSYTSGGPDTQYF.

The chain recombines TRBV7-9 with TRBJ2-3, with 7 nucleotides matching TRBD2. The germline CDR1 and CDR2 sequences are SEHNR and FQNEAQ (reference sequence). J was trimmed by 4 bases and V by 3 bases; bases with no gene match: 10. The CDR3 is 16 amino acids. The DNA for the CDR3 is TGTGCCAGCAGCTTTACGGCGGGGGTAAGGGCAGATACGCAGTATTTT. This translates into CASSFTAGVRADTQYF.

The V and J genes are TRBV5-4 and TRBJ1-2; 11 positions match TRBD1. V lost 4 bases to trimming and J lost 3 bases; unmatched junction nucleotides: 5. The CDR3 consists of 15 residues. Looked up from germline, CDR1 is SGHNT and CDR2 is YYREEE (reference sequence). The CDR3 nucleotides are TGTGCCAGCAGCCCCGGACAGGGGGCGGACTATGGCTACACCTTC. Its translation is CASSPGQGADYGYTF. Supplemented by reference TRBV5-4 and TRBJ1-2, the full variable domain reads ETGVTQSPTHLIKTRGQQVTLRCSSQSGHNTVSWYQQALGQGPQFIFQYYREEENGRGNFPPRFSGLQFPNYSSELNVNALELDDSALYLCASSPGQGADYGYTFGSGTRLTVV.

This clone was seen a handful of times. The J gene is TRBJ2-7, the V gene TRBV19, with 13 bases identical to TRBD2. Germline trimming cut 5 bases from V and 2 bases from J; bases unmatched to any gene: 9. Per germline, CDR1 LNHDA and CDR2 SQIVND (reference sequence). The CDR3 contains 17 residues. The CDR3 nucleotides read TGTGCCAGTAGTTCGACTAGCGGGGGGTCCTCACCCTACGAGCAGTACTTC. This translates into CASSSTSGGSSPYEQYF.

The rearrangement links TRBV9 to TRBJ2-5; a weak D match, TRBD2 (6 bases). V lost 2 bases and J 2 bases, leaving 10 bases between the germline ends. CDR3 length: 14 amino acids. The V gene's germline CDR1 is SGDLS and CDR2 YYNGEE. The CDR3 coding sequence is TGTGCCAGCAGCGTGCGGGGCTTGCAAGAGACCCAGTACTTC. Translated: CASSVRGLQETQYF. Variable domain in full (rest from reference TRBV9 and TRBJ2-5): DSGVTQTPKHLITATGQRVTLRCSPRSGDLSVYWYQQSLDQGLQFLIQYYNGEERAKGNILERFSAQQFPDLHSELNLSSLELGDSALYFCASSVRGLQETQYFGPGTRLLVL.

The chain's CDR3 is CASSVGTGGYNEQFF. In nucleotides, the CDR3 is TGTGCCAGCAGCGTCGGGACAGGGGGCTACAATGAGCAGTTCTTC. This rearrangement joins TRBV7-9 to TRBJ2-1; 11 nucleotides align to TRBD1. The ends lost 5 bases at V and 3 bases at J; junction bases unmatched: 3. The germline CDR1 and CDR2 sequences are SEHNR and FQNEAQ (reference sequence). The CDR3 covers 15 residues.

This chain links TRBV5-5 with TRBJ2-7; possible D gene TRBD1, 6 bases. V shed 0 bases and J shed 3 bases, with 10 bases lying between them. Germline V gene sequence: CDR1 SGHKS, CDR2 YYEKEE (reference sequence). CDR3 length: 14 amino acids. Here the CDR3 DNA reads TGTGCCAGCAGCTTGGGGGGGCCAAGCTACGAGCAGTACTTC. This gives the protein CASSLGGPSYEQYF.

The gene calls are TRBV7-6 and TRBJ1-5; a weak D match, TRBD1 (5 bases). Germline CDR1 SGHVS, CDR2 FNYEAQ. Trimming removed 1 base from V and 0 bases from J, with 10 bases in between. CDR3 length: 16 residues. This chain's CDR3 is CASSLEAGYSNQPQHF. CDR3 coding DNA: TGTGCCAGCAGCTTAGAAGCAGGGTATAGCAATCAGCCCCAGCATTTT.

This clone was seen once. The gene calls are TRBV11-1 and TRBJ2-1; 10 bases are a match to TRBD1. V shed 4 bases, J shed 0 bases, and the junction held 9 bases outside the gene matches. The CDR3 spans 18 residues. Germline lookup yields CDR1 SGHAT and CDR2 FQDESV (reference sequence). The CDR3: CASSSLGRTGGSYNEQFF. The CDR3 coding sequence is TGTGCCAGCAGCTCGCTGGGTCGGACAGGGGGCTCCTACAATGAGCAGTTCTTC. Full variable domain (remainder filled in from reference TRBV11-1 and TRBJ2-1): EAEVAQSPRYKITEKSQAVAFWCDPISGHATLYWYRQILGQGPELLVQFQDESVVDDSQLPKDRFSAERLKGVDSTLKIQPAELGDSAMYLCASSSLGRTGGSYNEQFFGPGTRLTVL.

This clone appeared a single time. The rearrangement uses TRBV5-6 and TRBJ2-5, with D uncertain. The CDR3 extends over 15 amino acids. Trimming left V 0 bases short and J 0 bases short, with 9 bases between. Germline lookup yields CDR1 SGHDT and CDR2 YYEEEE. The CDR3 DNA sequence: TGTGCCAGCAGCTTGGTACAGCAGTACCAAGAGACCCAGTACTTC. Translated: CASSLVQQYQETQYF. The variable domain in full, completed from reference TRBV5-6 and TRBJ2-5, reads DAGVTQSPTHLIKTRGQQVTLRCSPKSGHDTVSWYQQALGQGPQFIFQYYEEEERQRGNFPDRFSGHQFPNYSSELNVNALLLGDSALYLCASSLVQQYQETQYFGPGTRLLVL.

CDR3 nucleotides: TGTGCCAGCAGTGAAGGCGGGAGGCTTATTGACGAGCAGTACTTC. Its protein product is CASSEGGRLIDEQYF. The chain links TRBV2 to TRBJ2-7; 8 bases match TRBD2. CDR1 and CDR2 (germline): SNHLY, FYNNEI. Unmatched junction bases numbered 7, after V lost 1 base and J lost 5 bases. This CDR3 spans 15 amino acids.

V and J are TRBV30 and TRBJ2-5; D is possibly TRBD2 (6 bases). V lost 3 bases and J 5 bases, leaving 13 bases between the germline ends. This CDR3 has 13 amino acids. From germline, CDR1 is GTSNPN and CDR2 SVGIG (reference sequence). The CDR3: CAWSLGSVETQYF. CDR3 nucleotides: TGTGCCTGGAGCCTCGGGAGTGTGGAGACCCAGTACTTC.